Listed below are T cell receptor beta chains from one sample, sequenced in a study of early stage breast cancer tumors. Using immunoSEQ multiplex PCR, the repertoire was profiled, and TCRdb retains in-frame clones only, with some absent. Among 30,000 or so clones listed, around 75% were seen once. Sequences were obtained from blood. These receptors were taken from a person aged 40 to 49 with breast cancer. The CDR3 runs from the conserved cysteine through the conserved F or W. A D gene is named only where the DNA matches it firmly. Clone size is stated in some rows and not others, as once, few, many or a class when expanded.

V gene,D gene,J gene,clone size,CDR3 protein,CDR3 DNA
TRBV7-2,NA,TRBJ1-1,NA,CASRIDRGGTEAFF,TGTGCCAGCAGGATAGATCGGGGAGGCACTGAAGCTTTCTTT
TRBV2,TRBD1,TRBJ1-4,NA,CASSITGTGDEKLFF,TGTGCCAGCAGTATAACCGGGACAGGGGACGAAAAACTGTTTTTT
TRBV14,TRBD1,TRBJ1-1,NA,CASSKPTGTGDEAFF,TGTGCCAGCAGCAAACCTACCGGGACAGGGGATGAAGCTTTCTTT
TRBV9,NA,TRBJ2-7,NA,CASSVGGAGYEQYF,TGTGCCAGCAGCGTAGGGGGGGCGGGCTACGAGCAGTACTTC
TRBV19,TRBD2,TRBJ2-1,NA,CASSIDGTSGSSYNEQFF,TGTGCCAGTAGTATAGATGGGACTAGCGGGAGCTCCTACAATGAGCAGTTCTTC
TRBV4-3,NA,TRBJ1-1,NA,CASSQDTRRAGAFF,TGCGCCAGCAGCCAAGATACGAGGAGGGCGGGAGCTTTCTTT
TRBV18,TRBD2,TRBJ2-5,NA,CASSGGAGAFFLSQYF,TGTGCCAGCTCGGGAGGAGCGGGAGCCTTCTTCTTGTCCCAGTACTTC
TRBV19,NA,TRBJ2-3,NA,CASSIPLLTDTQYF,TGTGCCAGTAGTATCCCCCTCCTCACAGATACGCAGTATTTT
TRBV18,NA,TRBJ2-7,NA,CASSPGGEQYF,TGTGCCAGCTCACCCGGGGGCGAGCAGTACTTC
TRBV4-2,NA,TRBJ2-3,NA,CASSQDYLGSTDTQYF,TGTGCCAGCAGCCAAGATTACCTAGGGAGCACAGATACGCAGTATTTT
TRBV18,TRBD2,TRBJ2-5,NA,CASSPGLAGGAQETQYF,TGTGCCAGCTCACCCGGACTAGCGGGCGGGGCCCAAGAGACCCAGTACTTC
TRBV7-7,NA,TRBJ2-3,NA,CASSSTWTDTQYF,TGTGCCAGCAGCTCCACATGGACAGATACGCAGTATTTT
TRBV6-6,NA,TRBJ2-3,NA,CASSQIGDTQYF,TGTGCCAGCAGTCAAATTGGAGATACGCAGTATTTT
TRBV13,NA,TRBJ2-5,NA,CASSLGGQETQYF,TGTGCCAGCAGCTTAGGGGGACAAGAGACCCAGTACTTC
TRBV28,NA,TRBJ1-1,few,CASSRPPGNTEAFF,TGTGCCAGCAGTAGGCCGCCAGGGAACACTGAAGCTTTCTTT
TRBV4-1,TRBD1,TRBJ1-3,NA,CASSLGTGGNTIYF,TGCGCCAGCAGCCTTGGGACAGGAGGAAACACCATATATTTT
TRBV9,TRBD2,TRBJ2-5,once,CASSVGSSGKETQYF,TGTGCCAGCAGCGTAGGGTCTAGCGGGAAAGAGACCCAGTACTTC
TRBV9,NA,TRBJ1-5,few,CASSAGSSNQPQHF,TGTGCCAGCAGCGCTGGGAGTAGCAATCAGCCCCAGCATTTT
TRBV27,TRBD1,TRBJ1-1,NA,CASRQGARESTAFF,TGTGCCAGCAGACAGGGGGCGCGAGAAAGTACTGCTTTCTTT
TRBV19,TRBD2,TRBJ2-3,NA,CASSMPGLAGGDTQYF,TGTGCCAGTAGTATGCCGGGACTAGCGGGAGGAGATACGCAGTATTTT
TRBV2,NA,TRBJ1-1,NA,CATNPGARHTEAFF,TGTGCCACTAACCCAGGGGCGAGACACACTGAAGCTTTCTTT
TRBV28,NA,TRBJ2-3,NA,CASSFFLRRLQTDTQYF,TGTGCCAGCAGTTTCTTTCTTCGGAGGCTGCAGACAGATACGCAGTATTTT
TRBV7-9,NA,TRBJ1-2,NA,CASVRGTGIDYGYTF,TGTGCCAGCGTGAGGGGCACGGGAATCGACTATGGCTACACCTTC
TRBV7-2,NA,TRBJ2-1,NA,CASSLGGSEQFF,TGTGCCAGCAGCTTAGGTGGGAGTGAGCAGTTCTTC
TRBV11-3,TRBD2,TRBJ2-3,NA,CASSLEVAGGPSTDTQYF,TGTGCCAGCAGCTTAGAGGTAGCGGGAGGGCCTAGCACAGATACGCAGTATTTT
TRBV6-5,NA,TRBJ1-1,NA,CASSYGMNTEAFF,TGTGCCAGCAGTTATGGGATGAACACTGAAGCTTTCTTT
TRBV2,NA,TRBJ2-5,NA,CASSEWRQETQYF,TGTGCCAGCAGTGAATGGAGGCAAGAGACCCAGTACTTC
TRBV27,TRBD1,TRBJ2-2,NA,CASRSGQGYFNGELFF,TGTGCCAGCAGATCCGGACAGGGGTATTTTAACGGGGAGCTGTTTTTT
TRBV5-6,NA,TRBJ2-3,NA,CASSFQSTDTQYF,TGTGCCAGCAGCTTCCAAAGCACAGATACGCAGTATTTT
TRBV29-1,NA,TRBJ2-7,NA,CSVRGGRGYEQYF,TGCAGCGTTCGAGGGGGTCGGGGCTACGAGCAGTACTTC
TRBV5-1,TRBD1,TRBJ1-2,NA,CASSLSAGTGHGYTF,TGCGCCAGCAGCTTGTCTGCCGGGACAGGGCATGGCTACACCTTC
TRBV7-8,NA,TRBJ1-3,NA,CASSLVDPYRNTIYF,TGTGCCAGCAGCTTAGTCGATCCCTATCGAAACACCATATATTTT
TRBV10-1,TRBD1,TRBJ2-7,NA,CASSDGRRDRAAYEQYF,TGCGCCAGCAGTGATGGCAGGCGGGACAGGGCAGCCTACGAGCAGTACTTC
TRBV28,TRBD1,TRBJ2-7,once,CASSSGQGGYEQYF,TGTGCCAGCAGTTCCGGACAGGGAGGCTACGAGCAGTACTTC
TRBV29-1,NA,TRBJ1-5,NA,CSVGGSYNQPQHF,TGCAGCGTTGGGGGATCCTACAATCAGCCCCAGCATTTT
TRBV19,TRBD1,TRBJ1-1,NA,CASSPWRTGGLITEAFF,TGTGCCAGTAGTCCCTGGAGGACAGGGGGCCTTATCACTGAAGCTTTCTTT
TRBV18,NA,TRBJ1-3,NA,CASSPRALTGNTIYF,TGTGCCAGCTCACCACGGGCGCTTACTGGAAACACCATATATTTT
TRBV7-7,TRBD1,TRBJ2-1,NA,CASSLGDREGEQFF,TGTGCCAGCAGCTTAGGGGACAGGGAGGGTGAGCAGTTCTTC
TRBV7-2,NA,TRBJ2-1,NA,CASSLPGATHNEQFF,TGTGCCAGCAGCTTGCCGGGGGCGACACACAATGAGCAGTTCTTC
TRBV10-3,NA,TRBJ1-2,few,CAISAQMRQTNYGYTF,TGTGCCATCAGCGCTCAAATGCGGCAGACTAACTATGGCTACACCTTC
TRBV18,NA,TRBJ2-2,NA,CASSPSTGELFF,TGTGCCAGCTCGCCCAGTACCGGGGAGCTGTTTTTT